This TCR beta chain was recorded in a study of regulatory T cells in long-lasting Graves disease listed by TCRdb under 2021. For the study in its entirety: To count as having persistent Graves' disease, a patient had to have received antithyroid drug treatment for over 5 years with TSH receptor autoantibodies remaining persistently positive. Peripheral blood TCR sequencing and RNA sequencing compared persistent Graves' disease patients with newly diagnosed Graves' disease patients. The study was registered as a clinical trial and conducted in China. A total of 33 samples underwent TCR sequencing: roughly 13 from persistent and some 20 from newly diagnosed Graves' disease patients. In the clinical cohort, patients with persistent Graves' disease had used antithyroid drugs for an average of about 10 years. Broader findings and caveats from the paper: Sequencing and analysis were limited to the TCR beta chain. Peripheral blood alone was examined, since thyroid tissue, which constituted the primary lesion, could not be accessed. The small sample size was acknowledged by the authors as a limitation that may reduce accuracy. Lower TCR Shannon entropy and fewer highly expanded clones were observed in persistent Graves' disease patients than in newly diagnosed patients, which suggested clonal expansion. More public clonotypes were shared among persistent patients (under 3,000) than among newly diagnosed patients (under 1,000). TRBV28, TRBJ1-2 and TRBJ2-5 were preferentially used in persistent disease, while TRBV20-1 and TRBJ2-1 were favored in newly diagnosed disease.

Receptor amplification or capture employed multiplex PCR. The data were produced on an Illumina HiSeq 4000. TCR beta libraries were built with iRepertoire HTBI primers and Arm-PCR amplification of CDR3 regions. Before sequencing, the PCR products underwent gel purification. As for the authors' bioinformatics: Gene usage analysis of CDR3 amino acid clonotypes used the approximately 62 TRBV and about 15 TRBJ segments found across samples. COPE and FqMerger were used to merge the filtered high-quality paired reads into contigs. BLAST was used to align contigs to IMGT TRBV, TRBD and TRBJ reference genes, with CDR3 defined following IMGT. Any clonotype with a frequency above 0.1% was classified as a highly expanded clone. Shannon entropy served as the measure of repertoire diversity, while the Gini coefficient captured V-J evenness. Public clonotypes were defined as clonotypes shared by more than one individual. In TCRdb, the public reads were trimmed at Q25 with fastp and aligned with MiXCR, with productive beta chains retained. Each CDR3 protein appears once, grouped with its most common genes and DNA. The authors' filters were not applied to this entry. The sample table contains fewer than 550,000 distinct CDR3 sequences; only one count was recorded for approximately 21% of them. The ten largest clones represent approximately 6.4% of the sample.

From the cysteine up to the phenylalanine, the CDR3 has a length of 11 residues. The entry retains the CDR3 DNA only, 33 bases that are in frame from base 1. CDR1 SGHAT and CDR2 FQDESV were looked up in the germline V gene (reference sequence). V and J are truncated by 1 base and 13 bases respectively, leaving an intervening sequence of 8 bases. Comments on this clonotype: The antigen it recognizes is unknown. Base qualities are not recorded, but no much larger clone differs from it by a single base.

The sample's time point, from its label and the paper: persistent/refractory GD, antithyroid drugs over 5 years with positive TRAb. For both TCR sequencing and RNA sequencing, RNA was extracted from PBMCs in TRIzol. The diagnosis of Graves' disease followed American Thyroid Association guidelines. Patients for the study were recruited at an endocrinology department in Xi'an, China. Each patient gave 7 to 9.5 milliliters of peripheral blood, collected in an EDTA anticoagulant tube. Ficoll Paque Plus density gradient separation was used to isolate PBMCs, and no additional T cell sorting was done. An Agilent 2100 Bioanalyzer and agarose gel were used to check RNA quality, while a NanoDrop 2000 measured RNA concentration.

The sequence derives from a female donor with Graves disease. The chain joins TRBV11-1 to TRBJ2-1; a confident D gene designation cannot be given. The sequenced sample was peripheral blood mononuclear cells (PBMCs), obtained when the disease was refractory, from a patient treated with antithyroid drugs. CDR3 loop: CASSLGGAQFF. The nucleotide sequence reads as follows: TGTGCCAGCAGCTTAGGGGGTGCTCAGTTCTTC.